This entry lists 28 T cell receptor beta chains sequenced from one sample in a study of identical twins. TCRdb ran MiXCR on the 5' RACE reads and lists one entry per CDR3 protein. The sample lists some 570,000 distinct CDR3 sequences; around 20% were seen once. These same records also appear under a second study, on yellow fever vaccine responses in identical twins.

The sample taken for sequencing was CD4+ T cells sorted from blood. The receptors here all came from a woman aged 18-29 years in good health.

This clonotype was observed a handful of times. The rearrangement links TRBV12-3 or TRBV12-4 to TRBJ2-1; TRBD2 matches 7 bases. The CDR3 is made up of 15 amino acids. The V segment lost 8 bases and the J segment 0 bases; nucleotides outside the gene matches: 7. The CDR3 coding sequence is TGTGCCAGCGGGATGACGGGGGGCTCCTACAATGAGCAGTTCTTC. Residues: CASGMTGGSYNEQFF.

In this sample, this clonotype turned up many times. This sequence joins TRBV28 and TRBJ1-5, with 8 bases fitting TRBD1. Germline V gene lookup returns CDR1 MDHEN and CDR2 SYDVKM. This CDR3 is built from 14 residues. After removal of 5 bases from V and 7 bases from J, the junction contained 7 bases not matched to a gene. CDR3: CASSPTGGGQPQHF. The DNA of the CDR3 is TGTGCCAGCAGTCCAACAGGGGGAGGACAGCCCCAGCATTTT.

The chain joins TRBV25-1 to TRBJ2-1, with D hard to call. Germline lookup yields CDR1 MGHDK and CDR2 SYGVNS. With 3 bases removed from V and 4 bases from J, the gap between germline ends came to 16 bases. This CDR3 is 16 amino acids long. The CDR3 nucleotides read TGTGCCAGCAGTGATATTTCATCCGTTTGGTACAATGAGCAGTTCTTC. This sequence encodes CASSDISSVWYNEQFF.

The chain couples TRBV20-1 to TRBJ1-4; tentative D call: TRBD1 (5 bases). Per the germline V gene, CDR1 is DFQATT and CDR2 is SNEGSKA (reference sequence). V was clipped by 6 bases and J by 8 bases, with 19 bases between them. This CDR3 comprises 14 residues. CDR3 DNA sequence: TGCAGTGCGAGCCCCGGGATCTGGGGGGAAAAACTGTTTTTT. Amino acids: CSASPGIWGEKLFF.

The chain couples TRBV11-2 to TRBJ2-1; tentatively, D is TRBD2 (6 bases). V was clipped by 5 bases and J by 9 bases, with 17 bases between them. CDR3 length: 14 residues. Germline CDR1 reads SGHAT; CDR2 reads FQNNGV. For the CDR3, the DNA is TGTGCCAGCAGCCCAACGGTCGGGGGTCGTGAGCAGTTCTTC. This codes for CASSPTVGGREQFF. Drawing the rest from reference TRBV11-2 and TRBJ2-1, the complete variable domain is EAGVAQSPRYKIIEKRQSVAFWCNPISGHATLYWYQQILGQGPKLLIQFQNNGVVDDSQLPKDRFSAERLKGVDSTLKIQPAKLEDSAVYLCASSPTVGGREQFFGPGTRLTVL.

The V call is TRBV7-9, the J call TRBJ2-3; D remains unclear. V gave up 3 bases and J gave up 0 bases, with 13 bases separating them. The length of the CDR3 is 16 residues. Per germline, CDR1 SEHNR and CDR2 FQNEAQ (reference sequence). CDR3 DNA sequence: TGTGCCAGCAGCTTCCTACCCGACGCTAGCACAGATACGCAGTATTTT. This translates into CASSFLPDASTDTQYF. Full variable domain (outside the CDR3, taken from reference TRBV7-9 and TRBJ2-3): DTGVSQNPRHKITKRGQNVTFRCDPISEHNRLYWYRQTLGQGPEFLTYFQNEAQLEKSRLLSDRFSAERPKGSFSTLEIQRTEQGDSAMYLCASSFLPDASTDTQYFGPGTRLTVL.

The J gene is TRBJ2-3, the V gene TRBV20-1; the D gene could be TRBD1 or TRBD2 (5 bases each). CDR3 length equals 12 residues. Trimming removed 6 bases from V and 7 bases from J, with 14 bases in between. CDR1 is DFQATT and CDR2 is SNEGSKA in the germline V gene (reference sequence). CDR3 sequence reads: CSAGDPSYTQYF. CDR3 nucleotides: TGCAGTGCCGGGGACCCCTCATATACGCAGTATTTT.

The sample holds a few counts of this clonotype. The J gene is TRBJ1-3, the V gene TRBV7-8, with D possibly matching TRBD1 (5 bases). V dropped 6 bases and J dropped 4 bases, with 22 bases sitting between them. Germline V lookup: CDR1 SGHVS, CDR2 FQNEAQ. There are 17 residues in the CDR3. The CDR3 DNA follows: TGTGCCAGCAGGGACATTATTCGGGAGGGCCGGGGAAACACCATATATTTT. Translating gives CASRDIIREGRGNTIYF.

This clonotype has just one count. The CDR3 bases are TGCGCCAGCAAGCTAGGGGGACTCACAGATACGCAGTATTTT. Its translation: CASKLGGLTDTQYF. This chain joins TRBV5-1 and TRBJ2-3, with D perhaps TRBD1 or TRBD2 (6 bases each). CDR3 size: 14 residues. Deletions cut 6 bases from V and 2 bases from J, with 13 bases between. CDR1 is SGHRS and CDR2 is YFSETQ in the germline V gene.

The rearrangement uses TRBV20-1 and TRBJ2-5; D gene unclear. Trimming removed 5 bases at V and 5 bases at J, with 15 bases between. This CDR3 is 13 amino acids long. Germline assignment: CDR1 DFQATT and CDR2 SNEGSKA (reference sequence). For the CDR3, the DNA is TGCAGTGCTCCCTGGATAACGCGGGAGACCCAGTACTTC. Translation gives CSAPWITRETQYF.

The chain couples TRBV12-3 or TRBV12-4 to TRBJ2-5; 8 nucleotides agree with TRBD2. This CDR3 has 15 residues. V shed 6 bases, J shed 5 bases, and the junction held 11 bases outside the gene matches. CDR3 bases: TGTGCCAGCAGCCCACTAGCGGCCCGAGGGGAGACCCAGTACTTC. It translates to CASSPLAARGETQYF.

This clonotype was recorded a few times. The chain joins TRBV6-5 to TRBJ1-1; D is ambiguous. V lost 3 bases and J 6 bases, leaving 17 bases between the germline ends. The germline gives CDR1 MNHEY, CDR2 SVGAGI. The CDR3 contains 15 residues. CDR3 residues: CASSYVAGNRAEAFF. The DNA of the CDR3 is TGTGCCAGCAGTTATGTCGCGGGGAATAGGGCTGAAGCTTTCTTT.

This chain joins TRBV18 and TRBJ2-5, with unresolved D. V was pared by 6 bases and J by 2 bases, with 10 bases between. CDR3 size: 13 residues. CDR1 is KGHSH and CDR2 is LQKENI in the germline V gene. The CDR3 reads CASSPAVQETQYF. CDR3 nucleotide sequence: TGTGCCAGCTCCCCGGCCGTACAAGAGACCCAGTACTTC.

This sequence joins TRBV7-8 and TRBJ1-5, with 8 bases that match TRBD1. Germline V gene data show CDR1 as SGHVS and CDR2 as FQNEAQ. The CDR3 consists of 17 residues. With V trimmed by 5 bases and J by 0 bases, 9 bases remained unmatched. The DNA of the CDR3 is TGTGCCAGCAGCCGGGGGACAGGTGCTTATAGCAATCAGCCCCAGCATTTT. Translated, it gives CASSRGTGAYSNQPQHF.

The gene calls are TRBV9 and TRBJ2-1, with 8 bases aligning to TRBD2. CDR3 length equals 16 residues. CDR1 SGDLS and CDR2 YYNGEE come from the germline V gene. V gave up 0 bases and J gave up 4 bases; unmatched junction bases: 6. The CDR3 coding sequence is TGTGCCAGCAGCGTAGAAAGCGGGGGCCGTTACAATGAGCAGTTCTTC. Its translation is CASSVESGGRYNEQFF.

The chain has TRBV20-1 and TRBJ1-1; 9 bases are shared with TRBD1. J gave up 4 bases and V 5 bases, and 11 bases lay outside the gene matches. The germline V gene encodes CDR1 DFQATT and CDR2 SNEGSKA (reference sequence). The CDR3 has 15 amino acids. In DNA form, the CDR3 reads TGCAGTGCTCCCCGACAGGGGGAGATGAGCACTGAAGCTTTCTTT. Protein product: CSAPRQGEMSTEAFF.

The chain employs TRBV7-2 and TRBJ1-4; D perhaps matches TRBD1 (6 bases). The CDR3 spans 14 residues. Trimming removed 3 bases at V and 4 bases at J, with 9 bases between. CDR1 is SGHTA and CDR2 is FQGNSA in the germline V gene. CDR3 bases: TGTGCCAGCAGCTTCGGAGGGGGTAATGAAAAACTGTTTTTT. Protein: CASSFGGGNEKLFF.

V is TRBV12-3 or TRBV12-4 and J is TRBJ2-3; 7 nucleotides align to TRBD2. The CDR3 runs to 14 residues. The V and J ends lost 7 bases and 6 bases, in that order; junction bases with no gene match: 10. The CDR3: CASKKERDRDTQYF. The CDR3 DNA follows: TGTGCCAGCAAAAAGGAGCGGGATCGGGATACGCAGTATTTT.

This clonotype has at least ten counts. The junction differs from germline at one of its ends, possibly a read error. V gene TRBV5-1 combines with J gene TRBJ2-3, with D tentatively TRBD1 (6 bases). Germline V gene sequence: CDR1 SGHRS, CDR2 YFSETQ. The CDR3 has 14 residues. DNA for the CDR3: TGTGCCAGCAGTTTGGACAGAAGCACAGATACGCAGTATTTT. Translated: CASSLDRSTDTQYF.

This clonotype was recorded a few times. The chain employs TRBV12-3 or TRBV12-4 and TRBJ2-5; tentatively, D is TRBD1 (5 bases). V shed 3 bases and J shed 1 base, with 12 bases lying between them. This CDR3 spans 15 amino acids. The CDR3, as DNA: TGTGCCAGCAGTTTCCTGACAGACACCCAAGAGACCCAGTACTTC. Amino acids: CASSFLTDTQETQYF.

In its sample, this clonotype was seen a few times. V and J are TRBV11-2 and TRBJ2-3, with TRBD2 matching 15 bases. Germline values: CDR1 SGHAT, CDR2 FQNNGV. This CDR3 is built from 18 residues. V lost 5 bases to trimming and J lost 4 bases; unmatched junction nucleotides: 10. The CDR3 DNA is TGTGCCAGCAGCATTTGGACTAGCGGGAGGGCCGGGGCAGATACGCAGTATTTT. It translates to CASSIWTSGRAGADTQYF.

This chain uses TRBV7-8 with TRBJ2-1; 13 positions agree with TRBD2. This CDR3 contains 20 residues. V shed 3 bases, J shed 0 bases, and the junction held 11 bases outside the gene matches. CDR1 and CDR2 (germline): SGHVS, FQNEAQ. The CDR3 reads CASSFRTSGSGDPSYNEQFF. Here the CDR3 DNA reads TGTGCCAGCAGCTTCCGGACTAGCGGGAGTGGGGACCCCTCCTACAATGAGCAGTTCTTC.

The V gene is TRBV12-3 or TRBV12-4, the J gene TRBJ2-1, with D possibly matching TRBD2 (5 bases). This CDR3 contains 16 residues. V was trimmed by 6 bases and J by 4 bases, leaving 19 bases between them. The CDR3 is CASRPRAPGDYNEQFF. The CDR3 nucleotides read TGTGCCAGCAGGCCTCGGGCCCCCGGGGATTACAATGAGCAGTTCTTC.

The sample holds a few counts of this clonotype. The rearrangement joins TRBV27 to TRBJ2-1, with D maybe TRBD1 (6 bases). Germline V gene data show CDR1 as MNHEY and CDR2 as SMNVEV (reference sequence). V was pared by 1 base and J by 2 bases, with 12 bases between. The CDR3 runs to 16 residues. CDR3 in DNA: TGTGCCAGCAGTTTATGGAACAGGGTGGCCTACAATGAGCAGTTCTTC. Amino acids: CASSLWNRVAYNEQFF.

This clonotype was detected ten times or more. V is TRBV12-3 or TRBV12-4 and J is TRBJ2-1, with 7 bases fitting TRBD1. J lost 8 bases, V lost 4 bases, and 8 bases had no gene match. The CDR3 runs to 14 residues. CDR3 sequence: CASSYTGVWDEQFF. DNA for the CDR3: TGTGCCAGCAGTTACACAGGGGTTTGGGATGAGCAGTTCTTC.

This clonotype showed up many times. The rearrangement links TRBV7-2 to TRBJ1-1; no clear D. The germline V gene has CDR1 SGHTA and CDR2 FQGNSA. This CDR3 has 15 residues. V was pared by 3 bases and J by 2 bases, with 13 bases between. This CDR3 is CASSFGSTRNTEAFF. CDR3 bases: TGTGCCAGCAGCTTTGGCTCAACACGAAACACTGAAGCTTTCTTT.

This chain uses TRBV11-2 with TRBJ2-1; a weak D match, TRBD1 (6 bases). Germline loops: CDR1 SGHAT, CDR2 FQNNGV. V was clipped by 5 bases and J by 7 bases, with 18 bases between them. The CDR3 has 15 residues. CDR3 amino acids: CASSPWGQVRNEQFF. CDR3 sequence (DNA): TGTGCCAGCAGCCCATGGGGGCAAGTACGGAATGAGCAGTTCTTC.

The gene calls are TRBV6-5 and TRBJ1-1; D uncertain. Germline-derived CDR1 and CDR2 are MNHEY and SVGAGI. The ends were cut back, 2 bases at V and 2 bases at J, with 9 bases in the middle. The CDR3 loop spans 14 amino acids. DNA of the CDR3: TGTGCCAGCAGTTACCCACCAACCAACACTGAAGCTTTCTTT. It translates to CASSYPPTNTEAFF.